Below are 14 T cell receptor beta chains sequenced from a single sample in a study of type 1 regulatory T cells. TCRdb passed the reads through MiXCR, listing each CDR3 protein once. The data contain 90,000 to 100,000 distinct CDR3 sequences, around a third of them singletons. Sequencing used CD4+ T cells, either the whole sample or a sorted fraction (not recorded which). The receptors shown here come from a human donor in good health.

The chain links TRBV5-6 to TRBJ2-1; tentative D call: TRBD2 (6 bases). This CDR3 spans 16 amino acids. V was shortened by 4 bases and J by 4 bases, with 18 bases between the two germline ends. CDR1 is SGHDT, CDR2 YYEEEE, per germline. This CDR3 reads CASSPTYGSEYNEQFF. In DNA, the CDR3 is TGTGCCAGCAGCCCCACGTACGGGAGTGAATACAATGAGCAGTTCTTC.

The rearrangement uses TRBV10-3 and TRBJ1-6, with D perhaps TRBD1 (5 bases). Germline loops: CDR1 ENHRY, CDR2 SYGVKD. The CDR3 is 14 residues long. With 6 bases removed from V and 7 bases from J, the gap between germline ends came to 13 bases. DNA for the CDR3: TGTGCCATCAGGGGGGGATCAGGAAATTCACCCCTCCACTTT. Translating gives CAIRGGSGNSPLHF.

The rearrangement joins TRBV20-1 to TRBJ2-1; 10 positions agree with TRBD2. The CDR3 has 13 residues. Germline CDR1 is DFQATT and CDR2 is SNEGSKA (reference sequence). The junction had 3 bases not matched to a gene; V was cut back by 6 bases and J by 4 bases. The CDR3 region has the DNA TGCAGTGCGCCTAGCGGGAGATACAATGAGCAGTTCTTC. It specifies CSAPSGRYNEQFF.

This clonotype was detected only a few times. This sequence joins TRBV5-1 and TRBJ2-3, with a tentative D call TRBD2 (6 bases). CDR1 is SGHRS and CDR2 is YFSETQ in the germline V gene. V was cut by 4 bases and J by 6 bases, with 15 bases left in between. This CDR3 contains 14 residues. This CDR3 is CASSPGGPGDTQYF. The CDR3 DNA sequence: TGCGCCAGCAGCCCTGGAGGGCCAGGGGATACGCAGTATTTT. Full variable domain (rest looked up from reference TRBV5-1 and TRBJ2-3): KAGVTQTPRYLIKTRGQQVTLSCSPISGHRSVSWYQQTPGQGLQFLFEYFSETQRNKGNFPGRFSGRQFSNSRSEMNVSTLELGDSALYLCASSPGGPGDTQYFGPGTRLTVL.

Only a few counts were recorded for this clonotype. J is TRBJ2-3 and V is TRBV7-2; no firm D call. Germline values: CDR1 SGHTA, CDR2 FQGNSA. The CDR3 loop spans 16 amino acids. V dropped 1 base and J dropped 5 bases, with 16 bases sitting between them. The CDR3 sequence is CASSLVSTGGGDTQYF. In DNA form, the CDR3 reads TGTGCCAGCAGCTTAGTTTCGACGGGTGGTGGAGATACGCAGTATTTT.

This chain links TRBV6-2 or TRBV6-3 with TRBJ1-5; D not certain. The germline gives CDR1 MNHEY, CDR2 SVGEGT. Trimming stripped 8 bases from V and 1 base from J, with 15 bases between. There are 15 residues in the CDR3. This chain's CDR3 is CASSRGMGSNQPQHF. CDR3 sequence (DNA): TGTGCCAGCTCGAGAGGGATGGGCAGCAATCAGCCCCAGCATTTT.

As regards this clonotype: Its ends do not fully match the called genes, so a read error is possible. The V call is TRBV6-5, the J call TRBJ2-2; a weak D match, TRBD1 (7 bases). Looked up from germline, CDR1 is MNHEY and CDR2 is SVGAGI. The CDR3 is 16 residues long. The chain's CDR3 is CASSSSGTANTGGLFF. The CDR3 DNA follows: TGTGCCAGCAGTTCTTCCGGGACAGCGAACACCGGGGGGCTGTTTTTT.

The chain combines TRBV7-2 with TRBJ2-2; TRBD2 matches 8 bases. Looked up from germline, CDR1 is SGHTA and CDR2 is FQGNSA. The junction had 13 bases not matched to a gene; V was cut back by 11 bases and J by 5 bases. This CDR3 has 15 amino acids. The CDR3: CASGSAGAGTGELFF. For the CDR3, the DNA is TGTGCCTCGGGCTCAGCGGGAGCAGGGACCGGGGAGCTGTTTTTT.

This clonotype appeared a few times. V usage is TRBV5-1 and J usage is TRBJ2-3; D gene ambiguous. V was trimmed by 1 base and J by 4 bases, leaving 13 bases between them. The CDR3 contains 15 residues. CDR1 and CDR2 (germline): SGHRS, YFSETQ. The CDR3 bases are TGCGCCAGCAGCTTGTCGGGCGCCCAGGCAGATACGCAGTATTTT. Translating gives CASSLSGAQADTQYF.

The sample holds a few counts of this clonotype. This chain uses TRBV7-8 with TRBJ1-5; D is possibly TRBD1 (6 bases). The V and J ends lost 0 bases and 7 bases respectively, with 16 bases between them. This CDR3 comprises 16 residues. Per germline, CDR1 SGHVS and CDR2 FQNEAQ. CDR3 region: CASSLARTAFRQPQHF. The CDR3 coding sequence is TGTGCCAGCAGCTTAGCCAGGACAGCCTTTAGGCAGCCCCAGCATTTT.

This sequence joins TRBV7-2 and TRBJ1-3; D is unresolved. The CDR3 covers 14 residues. Per germline, CDR1 SGHTA and CDR2 FQGNSA. V was cut by 6 bases and J by 1 base, with 10 bases left in between. This CDR3 reads CASSPTLSGNTIYF. The DNA for the CDR3 is TGTGCCAGCAGTCCGACACTTTCTGGAAACACCATATATTTT.

In DNA, the CDR3 is TGCGCCAGCAGCCCGGCCGGGACTAGCGTTTACGAGCAGTACTTC. Its protein product is CASSPAGTSVYEQYF. V is TRBV5-1 and J is TRBJ2-7; 10 nucleotides agree with TRBD2. From germline, CDR1 is SGHRS and CDR2 YFSETQ. V shed 4 bases and J 4 bases; nucleotides not matched to a gene: 8. The CDR3 contains 15 residues.

This clonotype was observed a few times. The rearrangement links TRBV28 to TRBJ2-5, with a tentative D call TRBD2 (7 bases). Trimming left V 3 bases short and J 4 bases short, with 15 bases between. Germline V gene lookup returns CDR1 MDHEN and CDR2 SYDVKM. This CDR3 contains 15 residues. The chain's CDR3 is CASSLVKGGAETQYF. Written as DNA, the CDR3 is TGTGCCAGCAGTTTGGTTAAGGGGGGGGCAGAGACCCAGTACTTC.

The chain joins TRBV20-1 to TRBJ1-1, with a tentative D call TRBD1 (6 bases). In germline, CDR1 is DFQATT, CDR2 SNEGSKA (reference sequence). CDR3 size: 14 residues. The V end lost 1 base, the J end lost 4 bases, and 13 bases lay between the germline ends. CDR3 residues: CSARGRRGATEAFF. CDR3 nucleotide sequence: TGCAGTGCTAGAGGTCGTAGGGGGGCCACTGAAGCTTTCTTT.